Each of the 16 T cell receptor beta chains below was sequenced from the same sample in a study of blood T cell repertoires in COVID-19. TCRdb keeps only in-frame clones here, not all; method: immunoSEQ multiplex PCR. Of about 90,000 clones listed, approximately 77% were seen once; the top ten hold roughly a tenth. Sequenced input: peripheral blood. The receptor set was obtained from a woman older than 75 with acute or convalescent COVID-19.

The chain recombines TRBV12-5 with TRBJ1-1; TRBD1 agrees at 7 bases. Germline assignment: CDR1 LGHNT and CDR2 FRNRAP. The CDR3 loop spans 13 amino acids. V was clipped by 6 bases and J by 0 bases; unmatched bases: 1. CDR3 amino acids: CASGGQLNTEAFF. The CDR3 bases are TGTGCTAGTGGGGGACAGTTGAACACTGAAGCTTTCTTT.

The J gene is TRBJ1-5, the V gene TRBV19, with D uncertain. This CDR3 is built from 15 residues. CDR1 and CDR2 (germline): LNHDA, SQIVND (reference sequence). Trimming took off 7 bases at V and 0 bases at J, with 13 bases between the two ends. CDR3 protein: CASKREGNSNQPQHF. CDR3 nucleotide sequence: TGTGCCAGTAAAAGAGAGGGTAATAGCAATCAGCCCCAGCATTTT.

The chain's CDR3 is CASSLALYEQYF. The CDR3 DNA reads as TGTGCCAGCAGCTTAGCACTCTACGAGCAGTACTTC. The chain couples TRBV7-2 to TRBJ2-7; no definite D call. The CDR3 covers 12 residues. Trimming took off 0 bases at V and 3 bases at J, with 3 bases between the two ends. CDR1 and CDR2 (germline): SGHTA, FQGNSA.

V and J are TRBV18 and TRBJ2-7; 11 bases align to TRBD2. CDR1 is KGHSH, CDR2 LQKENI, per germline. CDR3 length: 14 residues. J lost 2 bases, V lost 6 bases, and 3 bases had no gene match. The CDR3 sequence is CASSLAGGAYEQYF. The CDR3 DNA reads TGTGCCAGCTCCCTAGCGGGAGGCGCCTACGAGCAGTACTTC.

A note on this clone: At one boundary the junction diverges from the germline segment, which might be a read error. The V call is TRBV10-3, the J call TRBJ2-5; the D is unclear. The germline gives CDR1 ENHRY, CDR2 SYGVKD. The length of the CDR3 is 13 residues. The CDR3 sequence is CAISESNEEAQYF. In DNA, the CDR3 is TGTGCCATCAGTGAGTCGAATGAAGAGGCCCAGTACTTC.

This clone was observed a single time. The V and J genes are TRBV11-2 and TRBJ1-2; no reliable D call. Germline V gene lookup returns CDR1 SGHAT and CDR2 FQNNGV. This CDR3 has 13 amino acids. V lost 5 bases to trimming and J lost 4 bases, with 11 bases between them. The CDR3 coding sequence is TGTGCCAGCAGCCCAGACGGGAGCTATGGCTACACCTTC. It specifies CASSPDGSYGYTF.

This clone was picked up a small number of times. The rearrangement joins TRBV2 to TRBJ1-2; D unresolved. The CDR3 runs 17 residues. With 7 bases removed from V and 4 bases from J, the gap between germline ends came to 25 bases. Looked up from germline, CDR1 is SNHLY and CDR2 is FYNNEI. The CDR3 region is CASNRDGPTILIYGYTF. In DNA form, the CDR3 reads TGTGCCAGCAACAGAGATGGGCCGACCATACTCATCTATGGCTACACCTTC.

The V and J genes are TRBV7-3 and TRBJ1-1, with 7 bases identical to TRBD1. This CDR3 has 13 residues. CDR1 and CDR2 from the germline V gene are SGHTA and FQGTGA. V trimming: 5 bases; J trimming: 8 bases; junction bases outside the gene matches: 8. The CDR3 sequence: CASSQGPRGEAFF. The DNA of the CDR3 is TGTGCCAGCAGCCAGGGGCCCAGGGGGGAAGCTTTCTTT.

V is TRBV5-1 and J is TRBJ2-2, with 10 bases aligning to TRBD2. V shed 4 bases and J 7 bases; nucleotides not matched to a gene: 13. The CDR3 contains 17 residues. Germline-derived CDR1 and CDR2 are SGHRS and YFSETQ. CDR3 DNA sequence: TGCGCCAGCAGCCCGACTAGCGGGCCTAGTGCGGGCGGGGAGCTGTTTTTT. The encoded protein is CASSPTSGPSAGGELFF. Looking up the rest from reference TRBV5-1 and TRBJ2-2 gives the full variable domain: KAGVTQTPRYLIKTRGQQVTLSCSPISGHRSVSWYQQTPGQGLQFLFEYFSETQRNKGNFPGRFSGRQFSNSRSEMNVSTLELGDSALYLCASSPTSGPSAGGELFFGEGSRLTVL.

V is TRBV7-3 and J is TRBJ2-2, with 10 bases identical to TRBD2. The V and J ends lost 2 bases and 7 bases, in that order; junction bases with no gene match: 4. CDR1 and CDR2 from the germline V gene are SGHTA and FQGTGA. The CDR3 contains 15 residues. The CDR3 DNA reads TGTGCCAGCAGCTTATCTAGCGGGAGTGGCGGGGAGCTGTTTTTT. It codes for CASSLSSGSGGELFF.

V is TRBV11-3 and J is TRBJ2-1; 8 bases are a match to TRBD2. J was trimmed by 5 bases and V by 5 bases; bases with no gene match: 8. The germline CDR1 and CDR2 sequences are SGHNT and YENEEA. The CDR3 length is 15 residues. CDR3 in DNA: TGTGCCAGCAGCGGTTCCGGGACTAGGAACAATGAGCAGTTCTTC. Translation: CASSGSGTRNNEQFF.

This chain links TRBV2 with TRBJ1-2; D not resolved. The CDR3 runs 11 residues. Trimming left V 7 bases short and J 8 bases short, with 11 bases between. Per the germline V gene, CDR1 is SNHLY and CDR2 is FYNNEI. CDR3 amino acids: CASTRTEGYTF. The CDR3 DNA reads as TGTGCCAGCACCCGGACTGAAGGCTACACCTTC.

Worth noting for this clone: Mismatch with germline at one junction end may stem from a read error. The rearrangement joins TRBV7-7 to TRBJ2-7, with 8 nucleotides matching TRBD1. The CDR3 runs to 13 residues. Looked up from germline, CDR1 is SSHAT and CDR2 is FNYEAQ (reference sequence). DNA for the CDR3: TGTGCTAGCAGCCTGGACAGGGAGAGCGAGCAGTACTTC. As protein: CASSLDRESEQYF.

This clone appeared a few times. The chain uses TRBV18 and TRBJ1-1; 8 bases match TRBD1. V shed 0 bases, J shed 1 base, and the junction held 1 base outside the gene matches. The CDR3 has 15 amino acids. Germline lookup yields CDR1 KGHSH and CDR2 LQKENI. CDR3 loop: CASSPPDRANTEAFF. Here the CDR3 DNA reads TGTGCCAGCTCACCACCGGACAGGGCGAACACTGAAGCTTTCTTT.

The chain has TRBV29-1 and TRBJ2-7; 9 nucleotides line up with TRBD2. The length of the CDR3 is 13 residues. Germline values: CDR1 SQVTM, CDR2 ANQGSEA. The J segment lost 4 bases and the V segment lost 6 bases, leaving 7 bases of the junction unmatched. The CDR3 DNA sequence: TGCAGCGTCAGACGACTAGCGGAGTACGAGCAGTACTTC. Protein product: CSVRRLAEYEQYF.

The DNA of the CDR3 is TGTGCCAGCAGTTCTCCAGGGTATGGCTACACCTTC. It codes for CASSSPGYGYTF. The chain recombines TRBV6-5 with TRBJ1-2; weak D call: TRBD1 (5 bases). Trimming removed 4 bases from V and 5 bases from J, with 8 bases in between. Germline V CDR1 and CDR2: MNHEY, SVGAGI. There are 12 residues in the CDR3.